The entry below gives a single T cell receptor (beta chain) sequence along with its context. The PCR was carried out with 60 Vbeta primers and 13 Jbeta primers. Libraries were prepared by immunoSEQ multiplex PCR; TCRdb keeps only in-frame clonotypes and omits some of them. This sample's clone table lists some 150,000 clones. This sample is drawn from a study of cytomegalovirus exposure and HLA in healthy donors. The germline V gene encodes CDR1 SEHNR and CDR2 FQNEAQ (reference sequence). Germline trimming cut 1 base from V and 8 bases from J; bases unmatched to any gene: 2. The CDR3 contains 15 residues.

The origin of this receptor is a young woman in good health and CMV-seropositive. This chain uses TRBV7-9 with TRBJ1-4; 12 positions agree with TRBD1. The sequenced material came from PBMCs. The CDR3 DNA is TGTGCCAGCAGCTTAGGTGGGACAGGGGGCGAAAAACTGTTTTTT. Protein: CASSLGGTGGEKLFF.